Each of the 15 T cell receptor beta chains below was sequenced from the same sample in a study of post-analysis software for immune sequencing data. Their recognized antigens are unknown. Overall study results and limits: Compared with controls, patients had more of five or six TRBV segments, including TRBV5-6, TRBV5-1 and TRBV20-1.

Unique molecular identifiers were present in the TCR beta cDNA libraries. TCRdb reprocessed the PCR reads via MiXCR and lists one record per CDR3 protein. The sample has a few hundred thousand distinct CDR3 sequences, less than 40% seen once. Sequenced material: blood. These receptors came from a girl aged 5-17 years with multiple sclerosis.

The chain is built from TRBV28 and TRBJ1-2; the D is unclear. There are 12 residues in the CDR3. V was cut by 6 bases and J by 8 bases, with 13 bases left in between. Germline-derived CDR1 and CDR2 are MDHEN and SYDVKM. The CDR3 region is CASRGAFEGYTF. The DNA for the CDR3 is TGTGCCAGCAGAGGCGCATTTGAAGGCTACACCTTC.

V usage is TRBV28 and J usage is TRBJ1-1, with D uncertain. CDR1 is MDHEN, CDR2 SYDVKM, per germline. CDR3 length: 13 amino acids. V was pared by 2 bases and J by 5 bases, with 9 bases between. CDR3 in DNA: TGTGCCAGCAGTTTAATATCGGGGACTGAAGCTTTCTTT. It codes for CASSLISGTEAFF.

The rearrangement links TRBV5-1 to TRBJ1-2, with 7 bases that match TRBD1. Looked up from germline, CDR1 is SGHRS and CDR2 is YFSETQ. The CDR3 is 14 residues long. The J segment lost 4 bases and the V segment lost 4 bases, leaving 7 bases of the junction unmatched. DNA of the CDR3: TGCGCCAGCAGCCAAGAGGGGGCCACCTATGGCTACACCTTC. The encoded protein is CASSQEGATYGYTF.

This clonotype occurred many times. The J gene is TRBJ2-7, the V gene TRBV5-6; D gene unclear. The CDR3 is 11 amino acids. V was clipped by 4 bases and J by 2 bases, with 4 bases between them. Germline CDR1 SGHDT, CDR2 YYEEEE. CDR3 DNA sequence: TGTGCCAGCAGCACCGCCTACGAGCAGTACTTC. Amino acid sequence: CASSTAYEQYF.

This chain uses TRBV6-5 with TRBJ2-1; tentatively, D is TRBD2 (5 bases). Germline lookup yields CDR1 MNHEY and CDR2 SVGAGI. This CDR3 has 13 amino acids. Trimming shortened V by 2 bases and J by 7 bases, and 9 bases separated the two germline ends. The CDR3 reads CASSYAGSNEQFF. The CDR3 DNA sequence: TGTGCCAGCAGTTACGCGGGCTCTAATGAGCAGTTCTTC.

The genes are TRBV10-3 and TRBJ2-5; tentatively, D is TRBD1 (6 bases). Trimming took 0 bases from V and 0 from J, leaving 8 bases between them. Looked up from germline, CDR1 is ENHRY and CDR2 is SYGVKD. This CDR3 comprises 15 residues. CDR3 protein: CAISESRQDQETQYF. The CDR3 DNA reads as TGTGCCATCAGTGAGTCTCGACAGGACCAAGAGACCCAGTACTTC.

This clonotype was recorded a few times. The V and J genes are TRBV19 and TRBJ2-5; 8 bases align to TRBD2. TRBJ2-7 explains the end of the DNA better; the J call may be wrong. CDR1 is LNHDA, CDR2 SQIVND, per germline (reference sequence). The CDR3 covers 14 residues. The CDR3, as DNA: TGTGCCAGTAGTATAGCGGTAACTAGCGGCGAGCAGTACTTC. As protein: CASSIAVTSGEQYF.

The sample holds many counts of this clonotype. This chain links TRBV7-2 with TRBJ2-1; D is tentatively TRBD1 or TRBD2 (6 bases each). The V and J ends lost 5 bases and 5 bases respectively, with 13 bases between them. Germline V gene lookup returns CDR1 SGHTA and CDR2 FQGNSA. CDR3 size: 14 residues. CDR3 loop: CASSPSGAHNEQFF. DNA of the CDR3: TGTGCCAGCAGCCCCTCGGGGGCTCACAATGAGCAGTTCTTC.

V is TRBV7-9 and J is TRBJ2-7; tentative D call: TRBD2 (6 bases). V gave up 1 base and J gave up 2 bases, with 15 bases separating them. The germline V gene has CDR1 SEHNR and CDR2 FQNEAQ (reference sequence). The CDR3 consists of 16 residues. As DNA, the CDR3 is TGTGCCAGCAGCTTAGGGCGTTGGCGGGGCACCTACGAGCAGTACTTC. It translates to CASSLGRWRGTYEQYF.

V is TRBV29-1 and J is TRBJ1-2; D is possibly TRBD1 (6 bases). This CDR3 spans 13 amino acids. The V end lost 2 bases, the J end lost 4 bases, and 11 bases lay between the germline ends. Germline V gene sequence: CDR1 SQVTM, CDR2 ANQGSEA. This CDR3 reads CSVEQGTSYGYTF. CDR3 coding DNA: TGCAGCGTTGAACAGGGGACCAGCTATGGCTACACCTTC.

This clonotype was seen only a few times. The chain joins TRBV6-5 to TRBJ2-3, with D unresolved. The germline V and J ends were trimmed by 5 bases and 0 bases, with 9 bases remaining between them. The CDR3 loop spans 14 amino acids. Germline V CDR1 and CDR2: MNHEY, SVGAGI. CDR3 loop: CASSHQVSTDTQYF. The CDR3 nucleotides are TGTGCCAGCAGTCATCAGGTTAGCACAGATACGCAGTATTTT.

The V call is TRBV6-1, the J call TRBJ1-2; TRBD1 might be the D (5 bases). Germline CDR1 reads MNHNS; CDR2 reads SASEGT. Trimming took 6 bases from V and 2 from J, leaving 10 bases between them. The CDR3 runs 13 residues. DNA of the CDR3: TGTGCCAGCAGATTTACAGGAAACTATGGCTACACCTTC. This translates into CASRFTGNYGYTF.

This chain uses TRBV29-1 with TRBJ2-1, with D perhaps TRBD1 (5 bases). CDR1 and CDR2 (germline): SQVTM, ANQGSEA. Deletions cut 8 bases from V and 8 bases from J, with 25 bases between. This CDR3 contains 15 residues. The CDR3 coding sequence is TGCAGCCTTGTCCGTGATACCTTCCAAGGGGATGAGCAGTTCTTC. This codes for CSLVRDTFQGDEQFF.

This clonotype has a handful of counts. V is TRBV20-1 and J is TRBJ2-5; D is perhaps TRBD1 or TRBD2 (5 bases each). The CDR3 has 13 amino acids. From germline, CDR1 is DFQATT and CDR2 SNEGSKA (reference sequence). Trimming pared 7 bases from V and 1 base from J, leaving 13 bases between. The CDR3 spells CSVPGTVQETQYF. The CDR3 DNA reads as TGCAGTGTTCCCGGGACCGTCCAAGAGACCCAGTACTTC.

The V call is TRBV2, the J call TRBJ2-7; 9 bases map to TRBD1. Looked up from germline, CDR1 is SNHLY and CDR2 is FYNNEI. The trim removed 8 bases at V and 2 bases at J, leaving 7 bases unmatched. The CDR3 loop spans 14 amino acids. This CDR3 reads CASGRGTGTYEQYF. Written as DNA, the CDR3 is TGTGCCAGCGGCCGCGGGACAGGGACCTACGAGCAGTACTTC.